Listed here are 27 T cell receptor beta chains from one sample, sequenced in a study of identical twins. MiXCR was run by TCRdb on the 5' RACE reads, yielding one entry per CDR3 protein. Altogether about 470,000 distinct CDR3 sequences are present, approximately 24% being singletons, with the ten largest covering over 2.5%. These same data were also listed under a study on T cells expressing NK-cell markers.

What was sequenced was CD4+ T cells sorted from blood. The receptors derive from a woman aged 18 to 35 in good health.

V is TRBV30 and J is TRBJ2-7; tentative D call: TRBD2 (6 bases). There are 11 residues in the CDR3. The germline gives CDR1 GTSNPN, CDR2 SVGIG (reference sequence). DNA for the CDR3: TGTGCAGGGACTCTCAGGTACGAGCAGTACTTC. Translation gives CAGTLRYEQYF.

V usage is TRBV10-3 and J usage is TRBJ2-6, with 16 bases identical to TRBD2. The V gene end was trimmed by 8 bases and the J gene end by 1 base; junction bases not matched to a gene: 17. From germline, CDR1 is ENHRY and CDR2 SYGVKD. The CDR3 consists of 22 residues. CDR3 in amino acids: CAIRDSGPGLAGGPSGANVLTF. CDR3 bases: TGTGCCATCCGGGACAGCGGACCGGGACTAGCGGGAGGGCCATCTGGGGCCAACGTCCTGACTTTC.

The J gene is TRBJ1-3, the V gene TRBV12-3 or TRBV12-4; D is ambiguous. V was shortened by 5 bases and J by 2 bases, with 13 bases between the two germline ends. This CDR3 region has 15 residues. The CDR3 region is CASSPPLWAGNTIYF. Written as DNA, the CDR3 is TGTGCCAGCAGTCCTCCTCTTTGGGCTGGAAACACCATATATTTT.

This clonotype was detected only a few times. The chain uses TRBV12-3 or TRBV12-4 and TRBJ1-2; TRBD1 agrees at 10 bases. V gave up 6 bases and J gave up 4 bases; unmatched junction bases: 2. The CDR3 totals 13 residues. CDR3 region: CASRTGGPYGYTF. The CDR3, as DNA: TGTGCCAGCAGGACAGGGGGCCCCTATGGCTACACCTTC.

This chain joins TRBV12-3 or TRBV12-4 and TRBJ2-1, with TRBD1 identical over 7 bases. This CDR3 has 14 residues. V shed 5 bases and J 4 bases; nucleotides not matched to a gene: 5. The CDR3 protein is CASSRQGLYNEQFF. The CDR3 DNA is TGTGCCAGCAGTAGACAGGGTCTATACAATGAGCAGTTCTTC.

This clonotype turned up a few times. This sequence joins TRBV27 and TRBJ1-2; unclear D gene. The CDR3 is 11 residues long. Germline V gene sequence: CDR1 MNHEY, CDR2 SMNVEV (reference sequence). V was shortened by 6 bases and J by 1 base, with 3 bases between the two germline ends. The chain's CDR3 is CASRDNYGYTF. The CDR3 coding sequence is TGTGCCAGCAGGGATAACTATGGCTACACCTTC.

This clonotype was counted only a few times. The chain couples TRBV7-9 to TRBJ2-1, with 8 nucleotides matching TRBD2. From germline, CDR1 is SEHNR and CDR2 FQNEAQ (reference sequence). The CDR3 extends over 15 amino acids. J lost 1 base, V lost 3 bases, and 2 bases had no gene match. The CDR3 loop reads CASSFSGVSYNEQFF. CDR3 nucleotides: TGTGCCAGCAGCTTTAGCGGGGTATCCTACAATGAGCAGTTCTTC.

This clonotype was counted a few times. V and J are TRBV6-2 or TRBV6-3 and TRBJ1-1; D is perhaps TRBD1 (5 bases). Germline CDR1 MNHEY, CDR2 SVGEGT. The CDR3 length is 13 residues. The V end was cut by 11 bases, the J end by 6 bases, with 19 bases between. CDR3: CAARVGAGSEAFF. DNA of the CDR3: TGTGCCGCACGAGTTGGGGCTGGGTCTGAAGCTTTCTTT.

This clonotype showed up just a few times. The rearrangement joins TRBV5-1 to TRBJ2-2; the D is unclear. V lost 1 base to trimming and J lost 7 bases, with 5 bases between them. CDR1 is SGHRS, CDR2 YFSETQ, per germline. The CDR3 consists of 12 residues. Here the CDR3 DNA reads TGCGCCAGCAGCTTGCTCTTCGGGGAGCTGTTTTTT. Its translation: CASSLLFGELFF.

This clonotype was found a few times. The chain carries TRBV12-3 or TRBV12-4 and TRBJ2-2, with 7 bases aligning to TRBD2. This CDR3 comprises 15 residues. The J segment lost 8 bases and the V segment lost 5 bases, leaving 11 bases of the junction unmatched. The chain's CDR3 is CASSPPRWREGELFF. CDR3 nucleotides: TGTGCCAGCAGTCCCCCCCGCTGGCGGGAGGGGGAGCTGTTTTTT.

The chain recombines TRBV20-1 with TRBJ2-7, with D possibly matching TRBD1 (5 bases). V dropped 1 base and J dropped 4 bases, with 14 bases sitting between them. The CDR3 extends over 14 amino acids. The germline CDR1 and CDR2 sequences are DFQATT and SNEGSKA (reference sequence). The CDR3 loop is CSARAIGHRYEQYF. CDR3 nucleotide sequence: TGCAGTGCTAGAGCTATCGGACACCGTTACGAGCAGTACTTC.

The V and J genes are TRBV7-2 and TRBJ2-7; possible D gene TRBD1, 5 bases. The germline CDR1 and CDR2 sequences are SGHTA and FQGNSA. This CDR3 contains 15 residues. V was clipped by 5 bases and J by 0 bases, with 14 bases between them. DNA of the CDR3: TGTGCCAGCAGCCCGTTAGGGGTCAGCTCCTACGAGCAGTACTTC. Translation gives CASSPLGVSSYEQYF.

The CDR3: CASSQVFAQARSGELFF. CDR3 coding DNA: TGCGCCAGCAGCCAAGTTTTCGCACAGGCAAGGAGCGGGGAGCTGTTTTTT. The chain employs TRBV4-3 and TRBJ2-2; D perhaps matches TRBD1 (5 bases). In germline, CDR1 is LGHNA, CDR2 YSLEER. The CDR3 is made up of 17 amino acids. Between the trimmed V and J ends, which lost 1 base and 7 bases, there was a span of 19 bases.

The rearrangement links TRBV7-9 to TRBJ2-7; 9 bases are a match to TRBD1. Trimming at V came to 5 bases and at J to 3 bases, leaving 14 bases not matched to a gene. This CDR3 spans 17 amino acids. Germline assignment: CDR1 SEHNR and CDR2 FQNEAQ (reference sequence). The chain's CDR3 is CASSTYPGGQGNYEQYF. CDR3 bases: TGTGCCAGCAGCACGTATCCCGGTGGACAGGGGAACTACGAGCAGTACTTC.

This clonotype appeared a few times. The rearrangement uses TRBV20-1 and TRBJ2-3; TRBD2 matches 10 bases. Per the germline V gene, CDR1 is DFQATT and CDR2 is SNEGSKA (reference sequence). The CDR3 covers 14 residues. J gave up 7 bases and V 6 bases, and 10 bases lay outside the gene matches. The CDR3 DNA is TGCAGTGCCCCGACTAGCGGGTACGGCAATACGCAGTATTTT. The encoded protein is CSAPTSGYGNTQYF.

This clonotype occurred many times. V usage is TRBV20-1 and J usage is TRBJ2-1; TRBD2 agrees at 7 bases. CDR3 length equals 13 residues. V was clipped by 3 bases and J by 1 base; unmatched bases: 0. The germline V gene encodes CDR1 DFQATT and CDR2 SNEGSKA (reference sequence). CDR3 DNA: TGCAGTGCTAGCGGGGGGTCCTACAATGAGCAGTTCTTC. Translation: CSASGGSYNEQFF.

V usage is TRBV12-3 or TRBV12-4 and J usage is TRBJ2-4; the match to TRBD2 covers 9 bases. V was clipped by 4 bases and J by 6 bases; unmatched bases: 7. This CDR3 has 15 residues. The CDR3 DNA is TGTGCCAGCAGTTCCAGTAGCGGGGGAGCAAACATTCAGTACTTC. This gives the protein CASSSSSGGANIQYF.

CDR3 residues: CASSLLGAGANVLTF. The DNA for the CDR3 is TGTGCCAGCAGTTTACTAGGGGCTGGGGCCAACGTCCTGACTTTC. V is TRBV27 and J is TRBJ2-6; perhaps TRBD1 as D (5 bases). Germline V gene data show CDR1 as MNHEY and CDR2 as SMNVEV (reference sequence). The V and J ends lost 2 bases and 2 bases respectively, with 7 bases between them. The CDR3 is 15 residues long.

V and J are TRBV9 and TRBJ2-6, with TRBD1 as a possible D gene (6 bases). Trimming cost V 2 bases and J 0 bases, with 15 bases left between them. The CDR3 sequence is 18 residues long. Germline V gene lookup returns CDR1 SGDLS and CDR2 YYNGEE. The CDR3 loop reads CASSVFGQTPSGANVLTF. The DNA of the CDR3 is TGTGCCAGCAGCGTTTTCGGACAGACACCCTCTGGGGCCAACGTCCTGACTTTC.

CDR3 DNA sequence: TGTGCCAGCAGCCCCCGACTAGGGAGCACAGATACGCAGTATTTT. It encodes CASSPRLGSTDTQYF. The genes are TRBV5-6 and TRBJ2-3; D may be TRBD2 (6 bases). Germline V lookup: CDR1 SGHDT, CDR2 YYEEEE. The CDR3 runs 15 residues. V shed 4 bases and J shed 0 bases, with 12 bases lying between them.

There are a few counts of this clonotype. The chain has TRBV9 and TRBJ2-1; D is perhaps TRBD2 (5 bases). V gave up 0 bases and J gave up 6 bases, with 10 bases separating them. This CDR3 region has 14 residues. Germline-derived CDR1 and CDR2 are SGDLS and YYNGEE. In DNA form, the CDR3 reads TGTGCCAGCAGCGTAGGTAGTCGGGGCAATGAGCAGTTCTTC. Its protein is CASSVGSRGNEQFF.

This chain connects TRBV4-3 to TRBJ2-7; D is perhaps TRBD1 or TRBD2 (5 bases each). CDR1 and CDR2 (germline): LGHNA, YSLEER. This CDR3 contains 14 residues. The V and J ends lost 2 bases and 6 bases respectively, with 14 bases between them. CDR3 residues: CASSQFGTFVEQYF. CDR3 DNA: TGCGCCAGCAGCCAATTCGGGACGTTTGTCGAGCAGTACTTC.

This clonotype was found a few times. The chain carries TRBV27 and TRBJ2-3; 7 bases agree with TRBD2. The CDR3 has 14 residues. J gave up 2 bases and V 2 bases, and 1 base lay outside the gene matches. Germline-derived CDR1 and CDR2 are MNHEY and SMNVEV (reference sequence). This chain's CDR3 is CASSLAGDTDTQYF. As DNA, the CDR3 is TGTGCCAGCAGTTTAGCGGGAGACACAGATACGCAGTATTTT.

The rearrangement joins TRBV9 to TRBJ2-4; D is ambiguous. In germline, CDR1 is SGDLS, CDR2 YYNGEE. V shed 4 bases and J shed 7 bases, with 15 bases lying between them. This CDR3 is built from 14 residues. In nucleotides, the CDR3 is TGTGCCAGCAGCAAATCGGACGTTCGGAACATTCAGTACTTC. The encoded protein is CASSKSDVRNIQYF. The full variable domain, in which reference TRBV9 and TRBJ2-4 provide the parts outside the CDR3, is DSGVTQTPKHLITATGQRVTLRCSPRSGDLSVYWYQQSLDQGLQFLIQYYNGEERAKGNILERFSAQQFPDLHSELNLSSLELGDSALYFCASSKSDVRNIQYFGAGTRLSVL.

This chain joins TRBV20-1 and TRBJ1-5; 7 positions match TRBD1. After removal of 5 bases from V and 0 bases from J, the junction contained 4 bases not matched to a gene. This CDR3 has 14 residues. The germline V gene encodes CDR1 DFQATT and CDR2 SNEGSKA (reference sequence). The CDR3 loop is CSASRGNSNQPQHF. In DNA, the CDR3 is TGCAGTGCTTCCAGGGGGAATAGCAATCAGCCCCAGCATTTT.

V gene TRBV12-3 or TRBV12-4 combines with J gene TRBJ1-2; D remains unclear. Deletions cut 4 bases from V and 8 bases from J, with 17 bases between. The CDR3 sequence is 14 residues long. CDR3 DNA: TGTGCCAGCAGTTCTCTCACGGCCGGGGTAGGCTACACCTTC. Encoded protein: CASSSLTAGVGYTF.

There are a few counts of this clonotype. V usage is TRBV14 and J usage is TRBJ2-7; tentatively, D is TRBD2 (5 bases). This CDR3 spans 14 amino acids. The germline CDR1 and CDR2 sequences are SGHDN and FVKESK. Trimming removed 4 bases at V and 5 bases at J, with 15 bases between. The CDR3, as DNA: TGTGCCAGCAGCCGGGGTAGCGCCATCAACGAGCAGTACTTC. It codes for CASSRGSAINEQYF.